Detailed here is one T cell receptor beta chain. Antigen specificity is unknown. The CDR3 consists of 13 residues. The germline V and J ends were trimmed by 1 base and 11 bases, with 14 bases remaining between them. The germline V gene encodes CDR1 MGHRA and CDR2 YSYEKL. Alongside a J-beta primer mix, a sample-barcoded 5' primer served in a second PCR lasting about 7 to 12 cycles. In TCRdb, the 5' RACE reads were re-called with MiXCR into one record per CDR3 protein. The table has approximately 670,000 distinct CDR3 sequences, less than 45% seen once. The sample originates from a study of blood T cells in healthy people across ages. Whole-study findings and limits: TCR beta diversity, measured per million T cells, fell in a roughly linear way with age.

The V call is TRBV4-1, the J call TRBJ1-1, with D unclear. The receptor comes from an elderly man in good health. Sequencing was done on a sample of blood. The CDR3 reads CASSQVFGLTAFF. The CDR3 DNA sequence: TGCGCCAGCAGCCAAGTTTTCGGGTTGACGGCTTTCTTT.